This TCR beta chain stems from a study of tumor and adjacent non-tumor tissue in lung cancer. Overall study context: There were around 11 adenocarcinoma, a couple of squamous cell carcinoma and 1 small cell lung cancer cases. Each sample yielded about 4.17 million productive TCRbeta reads on average.

No cell sorting was done before RNA was extracted from the tissue. This clonotype was seen only a few times. The antigen is not known. Whole-study results and caveats: Tumor repertoires had a smaller top 100 clone share than normal lung. TCR diversity was significantly greater in tumor than normal lung tissue.

The library came from three nested PCR rounds adapted from ARM-PCR protocols. TCRdb re-derived calls from the multiplex PCR reads in MiXCR, one entry per CDR3 protein. The sample records under 250,000 distinct CDR3 sequences, 71% being singletons. This CDR3 contains 14 residues. Trimming removed 6 bases at V and 1 base at J, with 12 bases between. Germline V gene lookup returns CDR1 MNHNS and CDR2 SASEGT. This receptor was obtained from a man aged 55 to 70 with non-small cell lung cancer. The rearrangement links TRBV6-1 to TRBJ1-1; a weak D match, TRBD1 (5 bases). The sequenced sample consisted of lung tumor tissue. CDR3 nucleotides: TGTGCCAGCAGCCGCGGGGGAGGGAACACTGAAGCTTTCTTT. Its translation: CASSRGGGNTEAFF.